The sequence of this T cell receptor (beta chain) was determined in a study of shared clonotypes between healthy human individuals. Study summary: Each donor's CD4 naive and CD4 memory cells filled three plates apiece, CD8 naive two, and CD8 memory one.

Note on this clone: The antigen remains undetermined.

The table came from immunoSEQ multiplex PCR; TCRdb's copy has only in-frame clones and leaves some out. The sample includes over a million clones, roughly 96% of them seen just once. Points from the study as a whole: The study found about 5% of naive CD4 clonotypes shared across four donors.

The CDR3 contains 15 residues. From germline, CDR1 is SGHDN and CDR2 FVKESK. V was pared by 0 bases and J by 2 bases, with 11 bases between. The TCR sequence derives from a man aged 25-40 years in good health. The chain carries TRBV14 and TRBJ2-7; maybe TRBD1 (6 bases). The material sequenced was naive CD4+ T cells sorted from blood. Subset reported: CD45RA+ positively selected. CDR3 sequence (DNA): TGTGCCAGCAGCCAAGAAGCCGGACAGACCTACGAGCAGTACTTC. It specifies CASSQEAGQTYEQYF.